What follows describes a single T cell receptor (beta chain). Its cognate antigen is unknown. If no ophthalmopathy progression occurred within 18 months, Graves' hyperthyroidism was stable. Patients aged 18 to 65 had newly diagnosed hyperthyroidism of under 2 months' duration. Uncontrolled infection, other autoimmune disease, pregnancy or lactation barred patients from enrollment. Germline V gene lookup returns CDR1 KGHDR and CDR2 SFDVKD. CDR3 length: 13 amino acids. The ends were cut back, 12 bases at V and 3 bases at J, with 14 bases in the middle. Amplification targeted TCR beta CDR3 regions from RNA transcripts. TCR CDR3 regions were first amplified by RT-PCR with HTBI primers. TCRdb fed the multiplex PCR reads into MiXCR, producing one record per CDR3 protein. Of approximately 500,000 distinct CDR3 sequences listed, about 43% are singletons. The sample belongs to a study of T cells in Graves' hyperthyroidism and ophthalmopathy.

Findings and limits, study-wide: Expanded thyroid clonotypes (above 0.001) were mostly also found in blood.

This receptor was taken from a woman between 18 and 29 years old with Graves' hyperthyroidism. The rearrangement links TRBV24-1 to TRBJ2-1; D call uncertain. The sample consisted of peripheral blood or thyroid tissue (not recorded which). The chain's CDR3 is CAAEGPDYNEQFF. CDR3 coding DNA: TGTGCCGCAGAAGGGCCTGACTACAATGAGCAGTTCTTC.